This T cell receptor beta chain was profiled in a study of T cell responses to AZD1222 COVID-19 vaccine. The repertoire was sequenced with immunoSEQ multiplex PCR; TCRdb's copy has only in-frame clones and lacks some. Seen here are fewer than 200,000 clones, around 89% observed once, and the top ten hold around 6.4%. Here the sequenced sample was peripheral blood, taken on day 0 of AZD1222 vaccination. The origin of this receptor is an adult in good health.

CDR3: CATTSQVNTGELFF. DNA of the CDR3: TGTGCCACCACTAGCCAAGTTAACACCGGGGAGCTGTTTTTT. V and J are TRBV2 and TRBJ2-2; TRBD2 is a possible D gene (6 bases). This CDR3 is built from 14 residues. From germline, CDR1 is SNHLY and CDR2 FYNNEI. The V end lost 10 bases, the J end lost 2 bases, and 14 bases lay between the germline ends.